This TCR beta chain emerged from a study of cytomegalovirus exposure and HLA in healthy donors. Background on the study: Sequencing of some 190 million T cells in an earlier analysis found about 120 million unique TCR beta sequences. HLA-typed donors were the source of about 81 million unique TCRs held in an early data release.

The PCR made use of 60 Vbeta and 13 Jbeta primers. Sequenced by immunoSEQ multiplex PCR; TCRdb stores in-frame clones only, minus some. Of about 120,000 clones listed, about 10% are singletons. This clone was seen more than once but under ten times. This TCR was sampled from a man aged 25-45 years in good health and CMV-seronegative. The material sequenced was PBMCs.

Written as DNA, the CDR3 is TGTGCCAGTAGTCCCGGGGGCAGGGGGCGAAACTATGGCTACACCTTC. Amino acid sequence: CASSPGGRGRNYGYTF. The gene calls are TRBV19 and TRBJ1-2; TRBD1 matches 8 bases. Germline lookup yields CDR1 LNHDA and CDR2 SQIVND (reference sequence). CDR3 length equals 16 residues. Unmatched junction bases numbered 10, after V lost 5 bases and J lost 2 bases.